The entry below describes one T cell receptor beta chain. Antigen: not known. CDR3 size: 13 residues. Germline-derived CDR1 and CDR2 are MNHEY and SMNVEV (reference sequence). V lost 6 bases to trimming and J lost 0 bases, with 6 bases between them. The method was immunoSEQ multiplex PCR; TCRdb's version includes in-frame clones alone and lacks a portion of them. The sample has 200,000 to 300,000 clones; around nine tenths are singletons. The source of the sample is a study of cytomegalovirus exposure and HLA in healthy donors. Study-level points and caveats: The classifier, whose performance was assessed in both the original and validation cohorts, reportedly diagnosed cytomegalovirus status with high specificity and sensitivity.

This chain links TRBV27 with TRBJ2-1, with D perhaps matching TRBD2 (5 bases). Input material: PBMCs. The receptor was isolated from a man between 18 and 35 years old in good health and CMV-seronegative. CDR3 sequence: CASSGVSYNEQFF. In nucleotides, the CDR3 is TGTGCCAGCAGCGGGGTCTCCTACAATGAGCAGTTCTTC.